The 18 T cell receptor beta chains below all came from one sample that was sequenced in a study of blood T cell repertoires in COVID-19. Repertoires were generated with immunoSEQ multiplex PCR, while TCRdb's copy carries only in-frame clones and drops some. Among tens of thousands of clones listed, roughly 90% were seen once. The sequenced material came from peripheral blood. The receptors shown here come from a human donor in a cohort sampled during active COVID-19.

V is TRBV3-1 (or the pseudogene TRBV3-2) and J is TRBJ1-2; TRBD1 matches at 9 bases. This CDR3 has 11 residues. CDR1 and CDR2 from the germline V gene are LGHDT and YNNKEL (reference sequence). Trimming cost V 8 bases and J 5 bases; bases outside gene matches: 0. The CDR3, as DNA: TGTGCCAGCGGACAGGGGTATGGCTACACCTTC. Protein sequence: CASGQGYGYTF.

V gene TRBV19 combines with J gene TRBJ1-5; D perhaps matches TRBD1 (5 bases). CDR1 is LNHDA, CDR2 SQIVND, per germline (reference sequence). The CDR3 loop spans 12 amino acids. Deletions cut 8 bases from V and 7 bases from J, with 12 bases between. CDR3 sequence: CASGAGPQPQHF. The CDR3, as DNA: TGTGCCAGTGGGGCAGGCCCCCAGCCCCAGCATTTT.

The gene calls are TRBV11-3 and TRBJ2-1; a weak D match, TRBD2 (6 bases). Germline V gives CDR1 SGHNT, CDR2 YENEEA. V was pared by 4 bases and J by 3 bases, with 16 bases between. CDR3 length: 16 amino acids. This chain's CDR3 is CASSSWGVQSYNEQFF. As DNA, the CDR3 is TGTGCCAGCAGCTCGTGGGGGGTCCAGAGCTACAATGAGCAGTTCTTC.

The rearrangement uses TRBV18 and TRBJ1-5; D gene uncertain. CDR1 and CDR2 from the germline V gene are KGHSH and LQKENI. This CDR3 contains 15 residues. Trimming left V 1 base short and J 3 bases short, with 10 bases between. CDR3 residues: CASSPRDTVNQPQHF. The DNA for the CDR3 is TGTGCCAGCTCACCACGAGACACAGTCAATCAGCCCCAGCATTTT. Combining the CDR3 with reference TRBV18 and TRBJ1-5 gives the whole variable domain NAGVMQNPRHLVRRRGQEARLRCSPMKGHSHVYWYRQLPEEGLKFMVYLQKENIIDESGMPKERFSAEFPKEGPSILRIQQVVRGDSAAYFCASSPRDTVNQPQHFGDGTRLSIL.

V is TRBV19 and J is TRBJ1-2; possible D gene TRBD1, 6 bases. V gave up 1 base and J gave up 7 bases, with 13 bases separating them. Germline CDR1 reads LNHDA; CDR2 reads SQIVND (reference sequence). The CDR3 extends over 14 amino acids. As DNA, the CDR3 is TGTGCCAGTAGTATAGCACAGGGTGGCCGTGGCTACACCTTC. It is translated as CASSIAQGGRGYTF.

This sequence joins TRBV5-1 and TRBJ2-5; 12 bases agree with TRBD2. Germline assignment: CDR1 SGHRS and CDR2 YFSETQ. This CDR3 contains 18 residues. V shed 0 bases, J shed 5 bases, and the junction held 11 bases outside the gene matches. In nucleotides, the CDR3 is TGCGCCAGCAGCTTGGTCTCTAGCGGGGGGGCCGAGAGCGAGACCCAGTACTTC. This sequence encodes CASSLVSSGGAESETQYF.

The CDR3 nucleotides read TGTGCCAGCAGTTTATCGGTCGGGGTTGGAAACACCATATATTTT. Amino acid sequence: CASSLSVGVGNTIYF. This chain joins TRBV27 and TRBJ1-3, with D uncertain. V shed 0 bases and J shed 3 bases, with 9 bases lying between them. Germline CDR1 reads MNHEY; CDR2 reads SMNVEV (reference sequence). The CDR3 length is 15 residues.

The chain couples TRBV27 to TRBJ2-2; the match to TRBD1 covers 8 bases. The V gene end was trimmed by 3 bases and the J gene end by 5 bases; junction bases not matched to a gene: 14. The CDR3 extends over 18 amino acids. Germline values: CDR1 MNHEY, CDR2 SMNVEV (reference sequence). CDR3 residues: CASSFLGGTGGKTGELFF. CDR3 nucleotide sequence: TGTGCCAGCAGTTTCCTAGGAGGGACAGGTGGAAAGACCGGGGAGCTGTTTTTT.

The chain combines TRBV6-5 with TRBJ2-7; 7 bases agree with TRBD1. CDR3 length equals 14 residues. Unmatched junction bases numbered 2, after V lost 2 bases and J lost 1 base. Germline loops: CDR1 MNHEY, CDR2 SVGAGI. CDR3 region: CASSYGQASYEQYF. The CDR3 bases are TGTGCCAGCAGTTACGGACAGGCGTCCTACGAGCAGTACTTC.

J is TRBJ2-2 and V is TRBV7-9, with a possible D match to TRBD1 (6 bases). Trimming left V 0 bases short and J 6 bases short, with 8 bases between. CDR1 and CDR2 from the germline V gene are SEHNR and FQNEAQ (reference sequence). There are 14 residues in the CDR3. As DNA, the CDR3 is TGTGCCAGCAGCTTAGCGCCAGGGGCCGGGGAGCTGTTTTTT. It translates to CASSLAPGAGELFF.

The gene calls are TRBV19 and TRBJ1-5, with TRBD1 matching 10 bases. CDR1 is LNHDA and CDR2 is SQIVND in the germline V gene (reference sequence). The CDR3 has 15 amino acids. The ends lost 7 bases at V and 3 bases at J; junction bases unmatched: 6. The CDR3 loop reads CASIGTGVNNQPQHF. CDR3 nucleotide sequence: TGTGCCAGTATAGGGACAGGGGTAAACAATCAGCCCCAGCATTTT. Supplemented by reference TRBV19 and TRBJ1-5, the full variable domain reads DGGITQSPKYLFRKEGQNVTLSCEQNLNHDAMYWYRQDPGQGLRLIYYSQIVNDFQKGDIAEGYSVSREKKESFPLTVTSAQKNPTAFYLCASIGTGVNNQPQHFGDGTRLSIL.

The chain joins TRBV27 to TRBJ2-5, with 10 bases aligning to TRBD2. Germline V gene sequence: CDR1 MNHEY, CDR2 SMNVEV (reference sequence). V was clipped by 3 bases and J by 3 bases; unmatched bases: 1. The CDR3 has 14 amino acids. CDR3 nucleotide sequence: TGTGCCAGCAGTTTCGGACTAGCGGAAGAGACCCAGTACTTC. This encodes CASSFGLAEETQYF.

The chain couples TRBV19 to TRBJ2-1; TRBD2 matches at 8 bases. Germline CDR1 and CDR2: LNHDA and SQIVND (reference sequence). Germline trimming cut 1 base from V and 1 base from J; bases unmatched to any gene: 3. CDR3 length: 16 residues. The chain's CDR3 is CASSIGGGRSYNEQFF. The CDR3 DNA sequence: TGTGCCAGTAGTATAGGCGGGGGGAGGTCCTACAATGAGCAGTTCTTC.

The CDR3 DNA reads as TGTGCCAGCAGGTGGGCAGCCAATGCTTACGAGCAGTACTTC. Protein sequence: CASRWAANAYEQYF. V usage is TRBV6-5 and J usage is TRBJ2-7; D remains unclear. The V gene lost 6 bases and the J gene lost 4 bases, with 16 bases spanning the gap. From germline, CDR1 is MNHEY and CDR2 SVGAGI. The CDR3 contains 14 residues.

This CDR3 reads CASSLSHWSTDTQYF. DNA for the CDR3: TGTGCCAGCAGCTTAAGCCACTGGAGCACAGATACGCAGTATTTT. The chain recombines TRBV11-1 with TRBJ2-3; no definite D call. The CDR3 is 15 amino acids. Germline lookup yields CDR1 SGHAT and CDR2 FQDESV (reference sequence). Trimming cost V 2 bases and J 0 bases, with 9 bases left between them.

In DNA, the CDR3 is TGTGCCAGCAGTCCCGAAGAGACCCAGTACTTC. The encoded protein is CASSPEETQYF. This sequence joins TRBV27 and TRBJ2-5; D is uncertain. Trimming left V 5 bases short and J 3 bases short, with 4 bases between. In germline, CDR1 is MNHEY, CDR2 SMNVEV (reference sequence). The CDR3 spans 11 residues.

The chain links TRBV5-1 to TRBJ2-7, with 10 bases aligning to TRBD1. This CDR3 has 15 amino acids. Looked up from germline, CDR1 is SGHRS and CDR2 is YFSETQ. V gave up 0 bases and J gave up 0 bases; unmatched junction bases: 0. The CDR3: CASSLGDRGSYEQYF. The CDR3 nucleotides are TGCGCCAGCAGCTTGGGGGACAGGGGCTCCTACGAGCAGTACTTC.

This rearrangement joins TRBV9 to TRBJ2-5; tentatively, D is TRBD1 (6 bases). This CDR3 region has 14 residues. Trimming shortened V by 4 bases and J by 7 bases, and 17 bases separated the two germline ends. Germline CDR1 SGDLS, CDR2 YYNGEE. As DNA, the CDR3 is TGTGCCAGCAGCACCCCCGGACAGCTGGGGACCCAGTACTTC. Translating it yields CASSTPGQLGTQYF.